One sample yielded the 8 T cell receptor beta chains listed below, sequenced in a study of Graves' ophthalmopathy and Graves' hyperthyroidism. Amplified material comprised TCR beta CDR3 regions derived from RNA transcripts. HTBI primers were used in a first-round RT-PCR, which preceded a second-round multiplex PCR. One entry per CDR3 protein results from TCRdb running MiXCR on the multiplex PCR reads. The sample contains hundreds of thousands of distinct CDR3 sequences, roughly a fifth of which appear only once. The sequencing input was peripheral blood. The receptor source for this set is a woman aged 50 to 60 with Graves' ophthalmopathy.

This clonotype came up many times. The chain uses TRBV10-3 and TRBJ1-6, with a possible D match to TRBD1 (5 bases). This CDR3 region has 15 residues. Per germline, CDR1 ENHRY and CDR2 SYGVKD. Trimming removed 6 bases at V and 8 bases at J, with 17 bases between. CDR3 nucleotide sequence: TGTGCCATCAGGGACGCGGGAGGGGCACATTCACCCCTCCACTTT. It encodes CAIRDAGGAHSPLHF.

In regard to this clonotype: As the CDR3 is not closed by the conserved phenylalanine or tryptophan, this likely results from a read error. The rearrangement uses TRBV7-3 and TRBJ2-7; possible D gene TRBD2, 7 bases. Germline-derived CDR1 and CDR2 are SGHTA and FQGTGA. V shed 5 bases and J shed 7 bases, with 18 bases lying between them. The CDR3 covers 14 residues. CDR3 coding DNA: TGTGCCAGCAGCGAACAGGGCGGGGGATCGGAGCAGTACCTC. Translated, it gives CASSEQGGGSEQYL.

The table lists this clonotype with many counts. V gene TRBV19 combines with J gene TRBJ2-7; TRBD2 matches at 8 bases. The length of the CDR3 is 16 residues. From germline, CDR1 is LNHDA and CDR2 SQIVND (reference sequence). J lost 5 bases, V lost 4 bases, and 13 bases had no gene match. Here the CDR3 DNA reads TGTGCCAGTAGTACCGTAGCGGGATCCATGAAGAACGAGCAGTACTTC. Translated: CASSTVAGSMKNEQYF.

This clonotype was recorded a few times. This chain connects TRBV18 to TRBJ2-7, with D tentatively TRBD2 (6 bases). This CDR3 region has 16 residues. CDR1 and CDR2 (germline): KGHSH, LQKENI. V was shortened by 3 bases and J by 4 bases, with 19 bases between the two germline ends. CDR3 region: CASSPVAGPPNYEQYF. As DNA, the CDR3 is TGTGCCAGCTCACCGGTGGCGGGACCTCCTAATTACGAGCAGTACTTC.

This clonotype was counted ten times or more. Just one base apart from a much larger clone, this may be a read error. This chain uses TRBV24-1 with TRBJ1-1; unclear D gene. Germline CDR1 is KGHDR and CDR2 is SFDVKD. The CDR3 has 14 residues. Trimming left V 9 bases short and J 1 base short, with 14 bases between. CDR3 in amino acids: CATRSRHKNTEAFF. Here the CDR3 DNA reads TGTGCCACCCGGTCGAGACACAAGAACACTGAAGCTTTCTTT.

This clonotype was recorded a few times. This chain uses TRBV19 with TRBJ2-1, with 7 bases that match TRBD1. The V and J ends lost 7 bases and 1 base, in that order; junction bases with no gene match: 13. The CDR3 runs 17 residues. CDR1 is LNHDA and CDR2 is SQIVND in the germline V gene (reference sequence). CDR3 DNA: TGTGCCAGTACCCTGGGGGCAGGGGGACCGTCCTACAATGAGCAGTTCTTC. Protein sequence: CASTLGAGGPSYNEQFF.

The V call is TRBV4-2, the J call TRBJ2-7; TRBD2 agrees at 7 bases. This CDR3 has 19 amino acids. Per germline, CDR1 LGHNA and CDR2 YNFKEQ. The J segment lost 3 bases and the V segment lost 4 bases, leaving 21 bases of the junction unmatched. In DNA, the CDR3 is TGTGCCAGCAGCCGTTGGGAGAATCTAGCGGAGGTGAGGGGCTACGAGCAGTACTTC. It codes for CASSRWENLAEVRGYEQYF.

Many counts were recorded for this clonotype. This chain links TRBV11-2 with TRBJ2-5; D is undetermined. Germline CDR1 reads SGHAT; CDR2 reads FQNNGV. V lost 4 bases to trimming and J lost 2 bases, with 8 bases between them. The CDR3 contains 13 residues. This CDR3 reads CASSSLDQETQYF. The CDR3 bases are TGTGCCAGCAGCTCCCTCGATCAAGAGACCCAGTACTTC.